One TCR beta chain is described in this entry. Its antigen specificity is not known. It has no much larger one-base neighbor in the sample; base qualities were not kept. These data are taken from a study of neoadjuvant anti-PD-1 for oral cavity cancer (dated by TCRdb to the early 2020s). Looking at the study overall: Before undergoing curative-intent surgical resection, most patients got three to four biweekly nivolumab doses at 3 mg/kg. Patients without progression received a fourth nivolumab dose around day 43 and underwent definitive surgical resection on days 50-56. Patients with complete response, partial response or stable disease by RECIST 1.1 were defined as responders, whereas patients with progression were defined as non-responders. The parent correlative cohort included roughly 12 patients, with an approximately 34% response rate.

What this sample's time point label stands for: after neoadjuvant nivolumab, at surgical resection. None of the patients had received prior systemic or radiation treatment, and all were newly diagnosed with stage II-IVA oral cavity squamous cell carcinoma. The cohort consisted of patients with HPV-negative, locally advanced oral cavity squamous cell carcinoma. Peripheral blood mononuclear cells were analyzed directly and were not maintained or expanded in culture. The samples were drawn from a longitudinal correlative study tied to a single-arm phase II trial testing neoadjuvant nivolumab in oral cavity squamous cell carcinoma. Subject-matched pre- and post-treatment PBMCs and tumors from three responders and three non-responders underwent genomic DNA-based TCRbeta sequencing. Peripheral blood mononuclear cells were collected before nivolumab treatment and again after treatment, at the time of surgery. The Maxwell RSC DNA from Cells kit was used to extract genomic DNA from PBMCs.

The research as a whole found: Higher pretreatment blood TCRbeta clonality and lower post-treatment tumor TCRbeta clonality were correlated with higher pretreatment blood Treg/Th17 ratios. TCR analyses included only a few patients per response group, and the authors called for larger cohorts for validation. Within PBMCs, T cell clonality (Gini index) was significantly higher in non-responders than responders after neoadjuvant nivolumab.

For deep sequencing, each PBMC sample was run in six replicates, with libraries mostly built from 480 ng of input genomic DNA. Following the manufacturer's instructions, the team built TCRbeta libraries using the immunoSEQ hsTCRbeta kit. Sequencing of the completed libraries took place using an Illumina NovaSeq 6000 S4 flow cell after they had been pooled to around 3.3 nM. Per the original workflow: The immunoSEQ Analyzer was used for raw data preprocessing and quality control. The analysis was limited to productive rearrangements, and each clonotype was defined by a unique CDR3 amino acid sequence. Repertoire clonality was estimated as the Gini-Simpson index, which was calculated using the R package tcR. Gini indices were compared with Student's t test, and associations with tumor size change were assessed by Pearson correlation. As stored in TCRdb, this immuneACCESS dataset retains in-frame rearrangements with V and J assigned. A fraction of the clones does not appear; measured against another copy, unresolved V genes explain less than half of the discrepancy, and the remainder lacks a known reason. That table is the source of V, J and clone size, and D and trimming were worked out from the DNA. In this sample the table shows 13,000 to 15,000 clones, just under 75% of which occur a single time. The ten largest make up roughly 2.9% of the sample.

V is reduced by 0 bases and J by 8 bases, leaving a spacing of 18 bases between them. The CDR3 starts with the cysteine, ends with the phenylalanine, and has 16 residues. Left in the record is the CDR3 DNA by itself, 48 bases read in frame from the first base. CDR1 and CDR2 were assigned from the germline V gene as SGHDT and YYEEEE. The rearranged chain carries TRBV5-6 and TRBJ2-1; the D gene is perhaps TRBD2, on 5 matching bases. Sequences were derived from PBMCs, sampled after nivolumab (anti-PD-1) treatment. The sequence was collected from a person aged 35 to 85 with oral cavity squamous cell carcinoma. The DNA reads TGTGCCAGCAGCTTGGCGAGGCAGCACACGGAGGATGAGCAGTTCTTC. Its translation reads: CASSLARQHTEDEQFF.